These 29 T cell receptor beta chains originate from one sample sequenced in a study of blood T cell repertoires in COVID-19. Measured with immunoSEQ multiplex PCR; TCRdb has only the in-frame clones, and not every one. The sample holds roughly 150,000 clones, 75% to 90% seen once. Sequenced input: peripheral blood. Every receptor here comes from a human donor in a cohort sampled during active COVID-19.

A single count supports this clone. The chain employs TRBV5-1 and TRBJ2-7, with unresolved D. The CDR3 has 15 residues. Trimming cost V 2 bases and J 5 bases, with 17 bases left between them. CDR1 is SGHRS, CDR2 YFSETQ, per germline. Here the CDR3 reads CASSFPEQLFDEQYF. The DNA for the CDR3 is TGCGCCAGCAGCTTTCCGGAACAGCTCTTCGACGAGCAGTACTTC. Drawing the rest from reference TRBV5-1 and TRBJ2-7, the complete variable domain is KAGVTQTPRYLIKTRGQQVTLSCSPISGHRSVSWYQQTPGQGLQFLFEYFSETQRNKGNFPGRFSGRQFSNSRSEMNVSTLELGDSALYLCASSFPEQLFDEQYFGPGTRLTVT.

This clone was seen a few times. V usage is TRBV7-8 and J usage is TRBJ2-5; TRBD2 agrees at 7 bases. This CDR3 comprises 13 residues. The germline V gene has CDR1 SGHVS and CDR2 FQNEAQ. Trimming cost V 7 bases and J 2 bases; bases outside gene matches: 4. CDR3 sequence reads: CASTYSGQETQYF. The CDR3 nucleotides are TGTGCCAGCACCTATAGCGGGCAAGAGACCCAGTACTTC.

V is TRBV11-3 and J is TRBJ2-2, with TRBD2 identical over 8 bases. CDR3 size: 14 residues. Germline-derived CDR1 and CDR2 are SGHNT and YENEEA. The V and J ends lost 4 bases and 6 bases, in that order; junction bases with no gene match: 4. CDR3 nucleotides: TGTGCCAGCAGCTCGGGACTAGAAGCCGGGGAGCTGTTTTTT. Translation gives CASSSGLEAGELFF.

The chain uses TRBV30 and TRBJ2-7, with D tentatively TRBD1 (5 bases). This CDR3 spans 13 amino acids. V lost 0 bases to trimming and J lost 1 base, with 7 bases between them. From germline, CDR1 is GTSNPN and CDR2 SVGIG (reference sequence). CDR3 bases: TGTGCCTGGAGTGTAGACAGTTCCTACGAGCAGTACTTC. The encoded protein is CAWSVDSSYEQYF.

This rearrangement joins TRBV4-1 to TRBJ1-1, with 10 bases aligning to TRBD1. Germline V lookup: CDR1 MGHRA, CDR2 YSYEKL. With V trimmed by 1 base and J by 4 bases, 6 bases remained unmatched. The CDR3 length is 16 residues. The CDR3 is CASSQGQGALVTEAFF. For the CDR3, the DNA is TGCGCCAGCAGCCAAGGACAGGGGGCGCTTGTCACTGAAGCTTTCTTT.

The gene calls are TRBV27 and TRBJ2-7, with D tentatively TRBD1 (5 bases). The CDR3 has 13 amino acids. V dropped 2 bases and J dropped 5 bases, with 10 bases sitting between them. Germline CDR1 and CDR2: MNHEY and SMNVEV (reference sequence). DNA of the CDR3: TGTGCCAGCAGTTTACAGGGTACCCACGAGCAGTACTTC. Protein product: CASSLQGTHEQYF.

The CDR3 bases are TGTGCCACCAGTGATTTCAGGGGAGTCTACACCTTC. Its translation: CATSDFRGVYTF. The rearrangement links TRBV24-1 to TRBJ1-2; TRBD1 might be the D (6 bases). With 1 base removed from V and 10 bases from J, the gap between germline ends came to 9 bases. This CDR3 is 12 amino acids long. CDR1 and CDR2 from the germline V gene are KGHDR and SFDVKD.

This clone was seen a single time. The rearrangement joins TRBV23-1 to TRBJ1-2, with D hard to call. TRBV23-1 carries the ORF label, with uncertain function. V was cut by 0 bases and J by 8 bases, with 19 bases left in between. CDR3 length: 16 residues. CDR3 nucleotide sequence: TGCGCCAGCAGTCAATCAGGAGCGCAGAGTTGTGGGGGCTACACCTTC. It is translated as CASSQSGAQSCGGYTF.

This chain uses TRBV6-2 or TRBV6-3 with TRBJ2-2; 10 positions match TRBD2. This CDR3 spans 15 amino acids. V trimming: 5 bases; J trimming: 5 bases; junction bases outside the gene matches: 5. CDR1 is MNHEY, CDR2 SVGEGT, per germline. The CDR3 DNA reads TGTGCCAGCAGTCAGCCGGGACTAGCGACCGGGGAGCTGTTTTTT. This sequence encodes CASSQPGLATGELFF.

This clone was observed once. V gene TRBV18 combines with J gene TRBJ1-2, with 7 positions matching TRBD1. This CDR3 spans 15 amino acids. Trimming took 6 bases from V and 1 from J; bases not matched to a gene: 8. Germline CDR1 is KGHSH and CDR2 is LQKENI. The CDR3, as DNA: TGTGCCAGCTCGAGCCGGGACAGCGGTAACTATGGCTACACCTTC. This gives the protein CASSSRDSGNYGYTF.

The rearrangement joins TRBV30 to TRBJ2-3, with D perhaps matching TRBD1 or TRBD2 (6 bases each). Trimming shortened V by 8 bases and J by 6 bases, and 15 bases separated the two germline ends. The germline CDR1 and CDR2 sequences are GTSNPN and SVGIG (reference sequence). The CDR3 totals 12 residues. CDR3 nucleotides: TGTGCCCGGGGGCAGGGTCGGGATACGCAGTATTTT. Encoded protein: CARGQGRDTQYF.

CDR3 coding DNA: TGTGCCAGCAGCCCTCGACAGGGACATCCCTCTGGGGCCAACGTCCTGACTTTC. Amino acid sequence: CASSPRQGHPSGANVLTF. V gene TRBV7-8 combines with J gene TRBJ2-6; TRBD1 matches 7 bases. The V segment lost 5 bases and the J segment 0 bases; nucleotides outside the gene matches: 10. The CDR3 extends over 18 amino acids. Germline V gene data show CDR1 as SGHVS and CDR2 as FQNEAQ. Variable domain in full (rest from reference TRBV7-8 and TRBJ2-6): GAGVSQSPRYKVAKRGQDVALRCDPISGHVSLFWYQQALGQGPEFLTYFQNEAQLDKSGLPSDRFFAERPEGSVSTLKIQRTQQEDSAVYLCASSPRQGHPSGANVLTFGAGSRLTVL.

For the CDR3, the DNA is TGTGCCAGTAGTACCTCTAGCGGGAGTCGGTACGAGCAGTACTTC. Protein: CASSTSSGSRYEQYF. V and J are TRBV19 and TRBJ2-7; 10 nucleotides line up with TRBD2. The CDR3 totals 15 residues. CDR1 is LNHDA, CDR2 SQIVND, per germline (reference sequence). V was clipped by 4 bases and J by 4 bases; unmatched bases: 7.

This rearrangement joins TRBV21-1 to TRBJ1-1; the D call in the table, TRBD1, was not verified against the DNA. TRBV21-1 is deemed a pseudogene. The CDR3 spans 16 residues. The CDR3 bases are TGTGCCAGCAGCAAAGGGGGCTCAGGGGCGAACACTGAAGCTTTCTTT. Its translation is CASSKGGSGANTEAFF.

The V and J genes are TRBV15 and TRBJ1-2; the D is unclear. The germline V gene has CDR1 LNHNV and CDR2 YYDKDF (reference sequence). Trimming shortened V by 0 bases and J by 6 bases, and 14 bases separated the two germline ends. The CDR3 covers 15 residues. The CDR3 loop reads CATSRERRGRDGYTF. The CDR3 bases are TGTGCCACCAGCAGAGAGCGTCGGGGTCGAGATGGCTACACCTTC. Together with reference TRBV15 and TRBJ1-2, the CDR3 gives the full variable domain: DAMVIQNPRYQVTQFGKPVTLSCSQTLNHNVMYWYQQKSSQAPKLLFHYYDKDFNNEADTPDNFQSRRPNTSFCFLDIRSPGLGDTAMYLCATSRERRGRDGYTFGSGTRLTVV.

The table lists this clone with a count of one. The chain combines TRBV30 with TRBJ1-1, with a weak D call TRBD1 (6 bases). The length of the CDR3 is 14 residues. The germline V gene has CDR1 GTSNPN and CDR2 SVGIG (reference sequence). Deletions cut 3 bases from V and 7 bases from J, with 18 bases between. CDR3 in DNA: TGTGCCTGGAGCCCCACTCGGGGGGCATTTGAAGCTTTCTTT. This translates into CAWSPTRGAFEAFF.

This chain links TRBV7-3 with TRBJ2-1, with TRBD2 matching over 8 bases. CDR3 length: 14 amino acids. Germline V gene data show CDR1 as SGHTA and CDR2 as FQGTGA. The V and J ends lost 3 bases and 9 bases, in that order; junction bases with no gene match: 7. CDR3 nucleotide sequence: TGTGCCAGCAGCTTGGCGGGAGGCAGAACTGAGCAGTTCTTC. It translates to CASSLAGGRTEQFF.

This chain's CDR3 is CAWSPGSRTETQYF. The CDR3 DNA reads as TGTGCCTGGAGTCCGGGATCCCGTACGGAGACCCAGTACTTC. The chain couples TRBV30 to TRBJ2-5; D possibly corresponds to TRBD2 (5 bases). The V gene lost 2 bases and the J gene lost 5 bases, with 15 bases spanning the gap. Germline CDR1 is GTSNPN and CDR2 is SVGIG (reference sequence). The CDR3 is made up of 14 amino acids.

The chain is built from TRBV27 and TRBJ1-2; TRBD1 is a possible D gene (6 bases). The CDR3 has 13 residues. Germline CDR1 MNHEY, CDR2 SMNVEV (reference sequence). V shed 5 bases and J shed 2 bases, with 9 bases lying between them. Here the CDR3 reads CASSTQGNYGYTF. In DNA form, the CDR3 reads TGTGCCAGCAGTACACAGGGAAACTATGGCTACACCTTC.

The chain couples TRBV29-1 to TRBJ1-4; 8 bases are a match to TRBD1. Germline V gives CDR1 SQVTM, CDR2 ANQGSEA. The CDR3 sequence is 13 residues long. The V and J ends lost 7 bases and 7 bases, in that order; junction bases with no gene match: 8. The CDR3 loop reads CSAYGTGGEKLFF. In DNA form, the CDR3 reads TGCAGCGCCTACGGGACAGGAGGTGAAAAACTGTTTTTT.

A single count supports this clone. The J gene is TRBJ1-1, the V gene TRBV7-2; no definite D call. The CDR3 is made up of 12 amino acids. Germline V CDR1 and CDR2: SGHTA, FQGNSA. Trimming stripped 5 bases from V and 4 bases from J, with 8 bases between. This CDR3 reads CASSLSFTEAFF. In DNA, the CDR3 is TGTGCCAGCAGCCTCTCGTTCACTGAAGCTTTCTTT.

The J gene is TRBJ2-5, the V gene TRBV29-1; 8 bases map to TRBD1. In germline, CDR1 is SQVTM, CDR2 ANQGSEA. This CDR3 has 14 residues. After removal of 3 bases from V and 2 bases from J, the junction contained 5 bases not matched to a gene. The CDR3 DNA reads TGCAGCGTTGAGGGACAGGCAAGGCAAGAGACCCAGTACTTC. This codes for CSVEGQARQETQYF.

The rearrangement links TRBV11-2 to TRBJ2-1, with D possibly TRBD2 on 5 matching bases. V was pared by 3 bases and J by 7 bases, with 13 bases between. CDR1 is SGHAT, CDR2 FQNNGV, per germline. The CDR3 totals 14 residues. CDR3 in amino acids: CASSLDWRKNEQFF. CDR3 coding DNA: TGTGCCAGCAGCTTGGATTGGAGGAAAAATGAGCAGTTCTTC.

This chain links TRBV10-2 with TRBJ2-7; 7 bases fit TRBD1. This CDR3 spans 12 amino acids. V shed 8 bases and J 3 bases; nucleotides not matched to a gene: 4. The germline gives CDR1 WSHSY, CDR2 SAAADI. CDR3 in amino acids: CASQGQFYEQYF. CDR3 DNA: TGCGCCAGCCAGGGACAGTTCTACGAGCAGTACTTC.

Only a few counts were recorded for this clone. The V and J genes are TRBV30 and TRBJ1-6; 9 positions agree with TRBD1. From germline, CDR1 is GTSNPN and CDR2 SVGIG (reference sequence). The CDR3 extends over 14 amino acids. Losses at the gene ends were 1 base for V and 7 bases for J; bases not matched to a gene: 2. In DNA, the CDR3 is TGTGCCTGGAGTGCGGACAGGGGAAATTCACCCCTCCACTTT. Translated: CAWSADRGNSPLHF.

The CDR3 bases are TGTGCCACCAGTGATTTGAAGCGGACGGCGACCGGGGAGCTGTTTTTT. Its protein product is CATSDLKRTATGELFF. The chain uses TRBV24-1 and TRBJ2-2, with a weak D call TRBD2 (5 bases). V was trimmed by 0 bases and J by 5 bases, leaving 12 bases between them. CDR1 KGHDR and CDR2 SFDVKD come from the germline V gene. CDR3 length: 16 amino acids.

V gene TRBV4-3 combines with J gene TRBJ1-4, with D perhaps TRBD1 (5 bases). Germline V CDR1 and CDR2: LGHNA, YSLEER. With 0 bases removed from V and 8 bases from J, the gap between germline ends came to 16 bases. This CDR3 spans 16 amino acids. The CDR3: CASSQDSGQGGEKLFF. The CDR3 DNA sequence: TGCGCCAGCAGCCAAGATTCTGGGCAGGGAGGCGAAAAACTGTTTTTT.

The chain joins TRBV7-2 to TRBJ1-5; no definite D call. With 5 bases removed from V and 0 bases from J, the gap between germline ends came to 8 bases. The CDR3 contains 14 residues. Germline CDR1 reads SGHTA; CDR2 reads FQGNSA. The CDR3 nucleotides read TGTGCCAGCAGCGCCCACGGTAGCAATCAGCCCCAGCATTTT. Its translation is CASSAHGSNQPQHF.

The genes are TRBV19 and TRBJ1-1, with D perhaps matching TRBD1 (5 bases). This CDR3 spans 12 amino acids. In germline, CDR1 is LNHDA, CDR2 SQIVND (reference sequence). V lost 6 bases and J lost 7, with 12 bases in between. The CDR3 loop is CASRGGGREAFF. The CDR3 region has the DNA TGTGCCAGTAGGGGGGGTGGTCGTGAAGCTTTCTTT.